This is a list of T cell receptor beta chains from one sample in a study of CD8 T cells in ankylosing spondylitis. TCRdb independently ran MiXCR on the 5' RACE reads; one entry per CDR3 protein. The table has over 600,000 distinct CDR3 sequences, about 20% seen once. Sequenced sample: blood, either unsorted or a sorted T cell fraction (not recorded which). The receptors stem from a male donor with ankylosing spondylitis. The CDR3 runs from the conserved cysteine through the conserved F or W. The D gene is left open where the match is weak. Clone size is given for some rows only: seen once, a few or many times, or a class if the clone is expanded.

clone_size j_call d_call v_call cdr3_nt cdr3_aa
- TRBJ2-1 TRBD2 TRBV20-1 TGCAGTGCTAGAGCCCGGACTAGCGGGAGCTACAATGAGCAGTTCTTC CSARARTSGSYNEQFF
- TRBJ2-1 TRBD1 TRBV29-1 TGCAGCGTGTTTGGACAGGGATACAATGAGCAGTTCTTC CSVFGQGYNEQFF
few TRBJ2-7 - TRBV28 TGTGCCAGCAGTTTTTTATCGGCGAGCGGCAGCTCCTACGAGCAGTACTTC CASSFLSASGSSYEQYF
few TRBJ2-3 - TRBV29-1 TGCAGCGTTGAGGTCGGGGATACGCAGTATTTT CSVEVGDTQYF
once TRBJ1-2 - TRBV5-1 TGCGCCAGCAGCTTGACGGGGGCGCCAAACTATGGCTACACCTTC CASSLTGAPNYGYTF
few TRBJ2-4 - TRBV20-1 TGCAGTGCTCGGGGACTAGCCAAAAACATTCAGTACTTC CSARGLAKNIQYF
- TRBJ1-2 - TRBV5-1 TGCGCCAGCAGCTTTATGGGTGGAGACTATGGCTACACCTTC CASSFMGGDYGYTF
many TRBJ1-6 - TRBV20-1 TGCAGTGCCCGGGCGCCTAATCAGCCCCTCCACTTT CSARAPNQPLHF
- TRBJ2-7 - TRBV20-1 TGCAGTGCTATCTCGGGGCTCTCCCTCTACGAGCAGTACTTC CSAISGLSLYEQYF
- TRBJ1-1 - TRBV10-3 TGTGCCATCTCGGAACAGCTAAACACTGAAGCTTTCTTT CAISEQLNTEAFF
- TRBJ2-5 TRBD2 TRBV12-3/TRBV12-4 TGTGCCAGCAGTATAGCGGGGGGATTGCGGACCCAGTACTTC CASSIAGGLRTQYF
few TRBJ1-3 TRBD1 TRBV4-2 TGTGCCAGCAGCCAAGAAACAGGGGCTGGAAACACCATATATTTT CASSQETGAGNTIYF
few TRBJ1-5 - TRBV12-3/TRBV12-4 TGTGCCAGCAGTTTAGACAGGAGCGATCAGCCCCAGCATTTT CASSLDRSDQPQHF
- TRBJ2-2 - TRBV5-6 TGTGCCAGCAGCTCGCCAGGGACGACGGAGGCCGGGGAGCTGTTTTTT CASSSPGTTEAGELFF
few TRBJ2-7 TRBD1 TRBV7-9 TGTGCCAGCAGCTTCAGGGACAGGAAAGACGAGCAGTACTTC CASSFRDRKDEQYF
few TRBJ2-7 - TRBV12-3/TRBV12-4 TGTGCCAGCAGCCCACAGGAATACGAGCAGTACTTC CASSPQEYEQYF
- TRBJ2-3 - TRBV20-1 TGCAGTGCCACCCCCGGGACCCAACCCGCCCCAGATACGCAGTATTTT CSATPGTQPAPDTQYF